This T cell receptor beta chain is from a study of cytomegalovirus exposure and HLA in healthy donors. Germline V gene sequence: CDR1 SGDLS, CDR2 YYNGEE. After removal of 4 bases from V and 4 bases from J, the junction contained 8 bases not matched to a gene. The CDR3 length is 15 residues. Use of 60 Vbeta and 13 Jbeta primers characterized the PCR. Produced via immunoSEQ multiplex PCR; TCRdb's table is partial and in-frame only. The repertoire consists of about 96,000 clones, with about 70% occurring once and the leading ten covering 2.5% to 3%. Sequenced: PBMCs. The clonotype was recovered from a female donor in good health and CMV-seropositive. This sequence joins TRBV9 and TRBJ2-1; 7 nucleotides agree with TRBD2. The CDR3 reads CASSFRLASYNEQFF. The CDR3 region has the DNA TGTGCCAGCAGCTTCCGACTAGCATCTTACAATGAGCAGTTCTTC. The variable domain in full, completed from reference TRBV9 and TRBJ2-1, reads DSGVTQTPKHLITATGQRVTLRCSPRSGDLSVYWYQQSLDQGLQFLIQYYNGEERAKGNILERFSAQQFPDLHSELNLSSLELGDSALYFCASSFRLASYNEQFFGPGTRLTVL.